A selection of T cell receptor beta chains follows, all from one sample in a study of glioma-infiltrating T cells. TCRdb used MiXCR to reprocess the multiplex PCR reads, holding one entry per CDR3 protein. Of 300,000 to 450,000 distinct CDR3 sequences listed, 41% were seen once; the top ten hold around 12%. The source material was glioma tissue, nonneoplastic brain tissue, or PBMCs (not recorded which). The source is a human donor with low-grade glioma or glioblastoma, undergoing nonglioma brain surgery, or in good health (not recorded which). The CDR3 runs from the conserved cysteine through the conserved F or W. A D gene is named only where the DNA matches it firmly. Clone size is not always given. Where it is, it says once, few, many or a class for expanded clones.

D,J,V,size,DNA,CDR3
TRBD2,TRBJ2-1,TRBV29-1,once,TGCAGCCCGGGGGGGGGGCCCGACAATGAGCAGTTCTTC,CSPGGGPDNEQFF
NA,TRBJ2-7,TRBV2,NA,TGTGCCAGCAGTGCCTCAAGATCCTACAAGCAGTACTTC,CASSASRSYKQYF
TRBD2,TRBJ2-1,TRBV28,NA,TGTGCCAGCAACTCACAGCTAGCGGTAGTCAATGAGCAGTTCTTC,CASNSQLAVVNEQFF
NA,TRBJ1-1,TRBV19,NA,TGTGCCAGTATCGCCTTCCGAGGACAGATGAACACTGAAGCTTTCTTT,CASIAFRGQMNTEAFF
TRBD1,TRBJ2-3,TRBV7-3,NA,TGTGCCAGCAGCTTAACAGGGGGCGACTCAGATACGCAGTATTTT,CASSLTGGDSDTQYF
TRBD1,TRBJ2-5,TRBV28,few,TGTGCCAGCAGTTCCCCGGACAGGGGAGGAGAGACCCAGTACTTC,CASSSPDRGGETQYF
NA,TRBJ2-3,TRBV20-1,NA,TGCAGTGCTCCACCACCGACTGGCGGTTCGGATACGCAGTATTTT,CSAPPPTGGSDTQYF
TRBD1,TRBJ2-7,TRBV20-1,NA,TGCAGTGCTTCCCGGGGACAGGGAGGCTCCTACGAGCAGTACTTC,CSASRGQGGSYEQYF
NA,TRBJ1-1,TRBV4-2,many,TGTGCCAGCAGCCACCCCGGGACGGTCAACACTGAAGCTTTCTTT,CASSHPGTVNTEAFF
TRBD2,TRBJ2-3,TRBV3-1,NA,TGTGCCAGCAGACAGACTAGCGGGGCAACAGATACGCAGTATTTT,CASRQTSGATDTQYF
TRBD1,TRBJ2-3,TRBV5-4,NA,TGTGCCAGCAGCTGGGACAGAGTGACAGATACGCAGTATTTT,CASSWDRVTDTQYF
NA,TRBJ2-7,TRBV24-1,NA,TGTGCCACCAGTGACCGGACCACCTACGAGCAGTACTTC,CATSDRTTYEQYF
TRBD2,TRBJ2-3,TRBV15,many,TGTGCCACCAGCAGAGGTAGCGGGAGGGCGTCGGATACGCAGTATTTT,CATSRGSGRASDTQYF
NA,TRBJ2-7,TRBV27,NA,TGTGCCAGCAGTTTAGGCGCACGCTACGAGCAGTACTTC,CASSLGARYEQYF
TRBD1,TRBJ2-5,TRBV20-1,many,TGCAGTGCCCACGACAGGGACCAAGAGACCCAGTACTTC,CSAHDRDQETQYF
TRBD2,TRBJ2-1,TRBV14,NA,TGTGCCAGCAGCCAGGCCGAGATACTAGCGTTTAGCTCCTACAATGAGCAGTTCTTC,CASSQAEILAFSSYNEQFF
NA,TRBJ1-2,TRBV28,NA,TGTGCCAGCAGTTCACCACATATACGACAAGGACCCACTGACTATGGCTACACCTTC,CASSSPHIRQGPTDYGYTF
NA,TRBJ1-2,TRBV7-9,NA,TGTGCCAGCAGCTTAACGGGTCTCTCCTATGGCTACACCTTC,CASSLTGLSYGYTF
NA,TRBJ1-1,TRBV7-9,NA,TGTGCCAGCAGCCGTCTCGTAGGAGGCACTGAAGCTTTCTTT,CASSRLVGGTEAFF
TRBD2,TRBJ2-1,TRBV4-1,few,TGCGCCAGCAGCCAAGATATAGGACTAGGGAATGAGCAGTTCTTC,CASSQDIGLGNEQFF
NA,TRBJ2-1,TRBV7-2,few,TGTGCCAGCAGCTTAGCGCCAACTCCGCCCTACAATGAGCAGTTCTTC,CASSLAPTPPYNEQFF
NA,TRBJ2-5,TRBV7-9,few,TGTGCCAGCAGCGGCCCTCAAGAGACCCAGTACTTC,CASSGPQETQYF
TRBD2,TRBJ2-7,TRBV7-2,few,TGTGCCAGCAGCTTATTTTCTCGCGGGAGGGACTCCTACGAGCAGTACTTC,CASSLFSRGRDSYEQYF
TRBD1,TRBJ2-7,TRBV4-3,few,TGCGCCAGCAGCCAGACAGGGACCCGGGCCCAGCAGTACTTC,CASSQTGTRAQQYF
TRBD1,TRBJ2-3,TRBV6-6,NA,TGTGCCGGCATCACTCCGGGACAGGGAACAGATACGCAGTGTTTT,CAGITPGQGTDTQCF
TRBD2,TRBJ2-7,TRBV20-1,NA,TGCAGTGCGGTAGGGACTAGCGGCTACGAGCAGTACTTC,CSAVGTSGYEQYF
TRBD2,TRBJ2-7,TRBV20-1,NA,TGCAGTGCTAGAGATCCAAGGGCTAGCGGGAGCGAGCAGCACTTC,CSARDPRASGSEQHF
TRBD1,TRBJ1-1,TRBV7-6,NA,TGTGCCAGCACTTTTCCGAGGGGGCATCCTAACACTGAAGCTTTCTTT,CASTFPRGHPNTEAFF
TRBD1,TRBJ1-6,TRBV7-2,NA,TGTGCCGGCAGCTTAGTGGGGACAGGGGGTCAATCACCCCTCCACTTT,CAGSLVGTGGQSPLHF
NA,TRBJ1-5,TRBV7-2,NA,TGTTCCAGCAGCTCAAGACAGGTGGAGGGTCAGCCCCAGCATTTT,CSSSSRQVEGQPQHF
TRBD2,TRBJ2-1,TRBV29-1,NA,TGCAGCGTTGAAGCGGGAGGGCGGGTTGAGCAGTTCTTC,CSVEAGGRVEQFF
NA,TRBJ2-7,TRBV29-1,NA,TGCAGCGTCAGGGACGGAACCTACGAGCAGTACTTC,CSVRDGTYEQYF
NA,TRBJ1-6,TRBV27,many,TGTGCCAGCAGTTTTCAGGGACCATATAATTCACCCCTCCACTTT,CASSFQGPYNSPLHF
TRBD1,TRBJ2-1,TRBV20-1,few,TGCAGGCCTGGACAGGGCCCCTACAATGAGCAGTTCTTC,CRPGQGPYNEQFF
NA,TRBJ1-1,TRBV4-3,NA,TGCGCCAGCAGCCAAAGGGGCCTTATGAACACTGAAGCTTTCTTT,CASSQRGLMNTEAFF
TRBD2,TRBJ2-7,TRBV6-2/TRBV6-3,NA,TGTGCCAGCAGTGACTCCGGACTAGCGGGAGGCCGAAACCTTTACGAGCAGTACTTC,CASSDSGLAGGRNLYEQYF
NA,TRBJ2-7,TRBV11-2,NA,TGTGCCAGCAGGGCGAGAGGTGAGCTCCCCTACGAGCAGTACTTC,CASRARGELPYEQYF
TRBD1,TRBJ1-1,TRBV7-2,NA,TGTGCCAGCAGCTTAGGCCGACAGGGGGTGAACACTGAAGCTTTCTTT,CASSLGRQGVNTEAFF
NA,TRBJ1-5,TRBV4-2,many,TGTGCCAGCAGCGTGGGGAATCAGCCCCAGCATTTT,CASSVGNQPQHF
TRBD1,TRBJ1-3,TRBV20-1,many,TGCAGTGCTAGAGATTCACAGGGGGCTGGAAACACCATATATTTT,CSARDSQGAGNTIYF
NA,TRBJ2-1,TRBV20-1,many,TGCAGTGCTAGTCTAGCCCGAGTCCCCTACAATGAGCAGTTCTTC,CSASLARVPYNEQFF
NA,TRBJ2-7,TRBV6-2/TRBV6-3,few,TGTGCCAGCAGTCCTGACGGACGGTCCTACGAGCAGTACTTC,CASSPDGRSYEQYF
NA,TRBJ2-3,TRBV15,NA,TGTGCCACCAGCGGTCCCCGGACTAGCACAGATACGCAGTATTTT,CATSGPRTSTDTQYF
NA,TRBJ1-5,TRBV7-2,few,TGTGCCAGCAGCTTACTTTGGGGGGCCAATCAGCCCCAGCATTTT,CASSLLWGANQPQHF
TRBD2,TRBJ2-1,TRBV28,NA,TGTGCCAGCAGTTTAGGGCTAGCGGGAGGAAGATCCTACAATGAGCAGTTCTTC,CASSLGLAGGRSYNEQFF
NA,TRBJ1-2,TRBV10-3,NA,TGTGCCATATTCCGGGGGACTCGAGGGGCTGGCTACACCTTC,CAIFRGTRGAGYTF
TRBD1,TRBJ2-1,TRBV6-1,many,TGTGCCAGCAGAGAAGGACAGGGAAGGCTTCTCGGGCAGTTCTTC,CASREGQGRLLGQFF
TRBD2,TRBJ2-3,TRBV6-2/TRBV6-3,NA,TGTGCCAGCAGTCGACGCGCGTGGACTAGCGGGAGTACAGATACGCAGTATTTT,CASSRRAWTSGSTDTQYF
TRBD1,TRBJ1-2,TRBV6-2/TRBV6-3,NA,TGTGCCAGCAGCCACGGGACAGGGAGAGGCTACACCTTC,CASSHGTGRGYTF
NA,TRBJ2-6,TRBV28,NA,TGTGCCAGCAGTTTATTTGGGATCGGGGCCCGCGGGGCCAACGTCCTGACTTTC,CASSLFGIGARGANVLTF
NA,TRBJ2-3,TRBV15,NA,TGTGCCACCAGCAGAGATCCGGGTACGCAGTATTTT,CATSRDPGTQYF
NA,TRBJ2-5,TRBV12-3/TRBV12-4,NA,TGTGCCAGCAGGCGGGTGAGCTCCTACAATGAGCAGTACTTC,CASRRVSSYNEQYF
TRBD2,TRBJ2-7,TRBV20-1,many,TGCAGTGCTAGAGACCACTCAGCGAGCGGGAGGGCCTACACCTACGAGCAGTACTTC,CSARDHSASGRAYTYEQYF
NA,TRBJ2-7,TRBV20-1,NA,TGCGGTGCTAGAGAACATCGAACCTACGAGCAGTACTTC,CGAREHRTYEQYF
NA,TRBJ2-1,TRBV20-1,many,TGCAGTGCTAGAGATGAAGCCCCGCGTCAGGGGTACTACAATGAGCAGTTCTTC,CSARDEAPRQGYYNEQFF
TRBD2,TRBJ2-1,TRBV20-1,once,TGCAGTGCTAGTCGGGAGGGGGACTTCTACAATGAGCAGTTCTTC,CSASREGDFYNEQFF
NA,TRBJ1-2,TRBV19,NA,TGTGCCAGTAGTCGCGCCAACGGTGGCTACACCTTC,CASSRANGGYTF